Shown below are 30 T cell receptor beta chains from a single sample sequenced in a study of spatial heterogeneity in lung cancer. TCRdb re-called the 5' RACE reads with MiXCR, one entry per CDR3 protein. In the table there are some 120,000 distinct CDR3 sequences, 9% to 15% of which are singletons. Time point defined: blood at routine non-recurrence follow-up after resection. TCRs were sequenced from unsorted whole RNA of tumor, nontumor lung or PBMC. Material: PBMCs, obtained at follow-up. The origin of the receptors is a male donor with early-stage non-small cell lung cancer.

The sample holds a few counts of this clonotype. CDR3 in amino acids: CASSQDEYYGYTF. CDR3 in DNA: TGTGCCAGCAGCCAGGACGAGTACTATGGCTACACCTTC. This chain links TRBV7-9 with TRBJ1-2; no definite D call. This CDR3 comprises 13 residues. The germline V and J ends were trimmed by 5 bases and 3 bases, with 10 bases remaining between them. CDR1 and CDR2 from the germline V gene are SEHNR and FQNEAQ (reference sequence).

There are a few counts of this clonotype. V usage is TRBV12-3 or TRBV12-4 and J usage is TRBJ1-6; D remains ambiguous. The CDR3 totals 13 residues. Trimming took off 5 bases at V and 9 bases at J, with 11 bases between the two ends. The CDR3 region has the DNA TGTGCCAGCAGTATGAGGGATGGTTCACCCCTCCACTTT. Amino acids: CASSMRDGSPLHF.

This clonotype turned up a few times. CDR3 sequence (DNA): TGTGCCAGCAGTTTACGGGGACTAGCCGGGGAGCTGTTTTTT. It encodes CASSLRGLAGELFF. The chain joins TRBV12-3 or TRBV12-4 to TRBJ2-2, with 8 bases matching TRBD2. The J segment lost 6 bases and the V segment lost 2 bases, leaving 2 bases of the junction unmatched. This CDR3 region has 14 residues.

The chain couples TRBV6-2 or TRBV6-3 to TRBJ1-1, with 9 positions matching TRBD1. Germline loops: CDR1 MNHEY, CDR2 SVGEGT. V shed 4 bases, J shed 4 bases, and the junction held 7 bases outside the gene matches. The CDR3 runs to 15 residues. In nucleotides, the CDR3 is TGTGCCAGCAGTTGGGGACAGGGTTGGGGCACTGAAGCTTTCTTT. Protein product: CASSWGQGWGTEAFF.

The table lists this clonotype with many counts. The CDR3 here is CASCRARMLNEQFF. For the CDR3, the DNA is TGTGCCAGCTGCCGGGCTAGAATGCTCAATGAGCAGTTCTTC. V gene TRBV6-5 combines with J gene TRBJ2-1; D is ambiguous. The V gene's germline CDR1 is MNHEY and CDR2 SVGAGI. CDR3 length equals 14 residues. Trimming took 8 bases from V and 6 from J, leaving 17 bases between them.

This clonotype was picked up many times. This rearrangement joins TRBV4-1 to TRBJ1-5; D not certain. The CDR3 consists of 12 residues. Germline values: CDR1 MGHRA, CDR2 YSYEKL. Trimming took 2 bases from V and 4 from J, leaving 3 bases between them. CDR3 nucleotide sequence: TGCGCCAGCAGCCAACTGAATCAGCCCCAGCATTTT. This gives the protein CASSQLNQPQHF.

The genes are TRBV5-1 and TRBJ2-3; D call uncertain. This CDR3 comprises 15 residues. V lost 5 bases and J 2 bases, leaving 15 bases between the germline ends. In germline, CDR1 is SGHRS, CDR2 YFSETQ. The CDR3: CASRASPKNTDTQYF. The CDR3 nucleotides are TGCGCCAGCAGGGCCAGCCCTAAAAACACAGATACGCAGTATTTT.

This clonotype appeared many times. The genes are TRBV9 and TRBJ1-1; 12 bases map to TRBD1. There are 16 residues in the CDR3. The V gene end was trimmed by 4 bases and the J gene end by 4 bases; junction bases not matched to a gene: 8. The germline CDR1 and CDR2 sequences are SGDLS and YYNGEE. The CDR3 here is CASSPRGQGASTEAFF. CDR3 bases: TGTGCCAGCAGCCCACGGGGACAGGGGGCAAGCACTGAAGCTTTCTTT.

This clonotype occurred many times. The genes are TRBV28 and TRBJ1-2, with D maybe TRBD1 (5 bases). Looked up from germline, CDR1 is MDHEN and CDR2 is SYDVKM. V lost 5 bases and J 8 bases, leaving 15 bases between the germline ends. This CDR3 region has 13 residues. This CDR3 reads CASSRQSPGGYTF. For the CDR3, the DNA is TGTGCCAGCAGTCGACAGTCCCCGGGCGGCTACACCTTC.

V and J are TRBV6-4 and TRBJ2-1; 8 bases are shared with TRBD2. The CDR3 totals 15 residues. CDR1 is MRHNA and CDR2 is SNTAGT in the germline V gene. Trimming removed 7 bases from V and 4 bases from J; junction bases left unmatched: 9. CDR3 bases: TGTGCCAGCATGAGCATAGCGGGGAGGTACAATGAGCAGTTCTTC. Amino acid sequence: CASMSIAGRYNEQFF.

This clonotype was counted ten times or more. This chain links TRBV20-1 with TRBJ2-7; a weak D match, TRBD2 (6 bases). The V gene's germline CDR1 is DFQATT and CDR2 SNEGSKA (reference sequence). Trimming pared 5 bases from V and 4 bases from J, leaving 15 bases between. The CDR3 is made up of 13 amino acids. CDR3 coding DNA: TGCAGTGCTGCTAGGGAGGTAGGGTACGAGCAGTACTTC. This sequence encodes CSAAREVGYEQYF.

This clonotype was observed at least ten times. The chain employs TRBV7-9 and TRBJ2-7; 7 nucleotides agree with TRBD1. The CDR3 spans 14 residues. With 5 bases clipped from V and 3 bases from J, the junction kept 7 bases outside the gene matches. Germline assignment: CDR1 SEHNR and CDR2 FQNEAQ (reference sequence). The CDR3 spells CASSLRQGNYEQYF. CDR3 coding DNA: TGTGCCAGCAGCCTCAGACAGGGTAACTACGAGCAGTACTTC.

This clonotype was recorded at least ten times. This chain joins TRBV30 and TRBJ2-3, with 12 bases that match TRBD2. V lost 1 base, J lost 1 base, and 12 bases stayed unmatched. CDR3 size: 19 residues. CDR1 is GTSNPN, CDR2 SVGIG, per germline (reference sequence). Here the CDR3 reads CAWSDSPSGGALGTDTQYF. The CDR3, as DNA: TGTGCCTGGAGTGACTCCCCTAGCGGGGGGGCCCTAGGCACAGATACGCAGTATTTT.

The rearrangement links TRBV24-1 to TRBJ2-3; TRBD2 might be the D (7 bases). Trimming took off 4 bases at V and 4 bases at J, with 11 bases between the two ends. Germline V gene data show CDR1 as KGHDR and CDR2 as SFDVKD. The CDR3 sequence is 14 residues long. CDR3: CATSEGGRADTQYF. In nucleotides, the CDR3 is TGTGCCACCAGTGAGGGGGGGCGGGCAGATACGCAGTATTTT.

This clonotype has just a few counts. The chain is built from TRBV7-2 and TRBJ1-3; D is undetermined. Trimming removed 2 bases at V and 0 bases at J, with 11 bases between. This CDR3 region has 16 residues. Germline lookup yields CDR1 SGHTA and CDR2 FQGNSA. The CDR3 sequence: CASSLTHIRSGNTIYF. CDR3 DNA: TGTGCCAGCAGCTTAACCCACATCCGCTCTGGAAACACCATATATTTT.

This clonotype has just a few counts. The rearrangement links TRBV6-2 or TRBV6-3 to TRBJ2-1; D is unresolved. The V gene's germline CDR1 is MNHEY and CDR2 SVGEGT. Trimming stripped 0 bases from V and 16 bases from J, with 13 bases between. The CDR3 spans 12 residues. CDR3 protein: CASSYSGRGVFF. CDR3 sequence (DNA): TGTGCCAGCAGTTACTCGGGCCGAGGAGTATTCTTC.

This clonotype was counted many times. Here the CDR3 reads CAIGEGPNYGYTF. In DNA form, the CDR3 reads TGTGCCATCGGGGAGGGCCCTAACTATGGCTACACCTTC. The J gene is TRBJ1-2, the V gene TRBV10-3; no firm D call. The germline V and J ends were trimmed by 8 bases and 0 bases, with 10 bases remaining between them. The V gene's germline CDR1 is ENHRY and CDR2 SYGVKD. The CDR3 is made up of 13 amino acids.

This clonotype was seen only a few times. The V call is TRBV6-4, the J call TRBJ2-3; TRBD2 matches at 9 bases. V trimming: 1 base; J trimming: 3 bases; junction bases outside the gene matches: 5. The V gene's germline CDR1 is MRHNA and CDR2 SNTAGT. The CDR3 spans 16 residues. CDR3 sequence (DNA): TGTGCCAGCAGTGACTTCGGCGGGGGGGCTACAGATACGCAGTATTTT. Protein sequence: CASSDFGGGATDTQYF.

This clonotype was seen more than once but under ten times. The rearrangement links TRBV7-8 to TRBJ2-2; 7 bases line up with TRBD2. Germline CDR1 reads SGHVS; CDR2 reads FQNEAQ. The CDR3 loop spans 14 amino acids. CDR3 region: CANSGGPNTGELFF. The CDR3 DNA reads TGTGCTAACTCGGGGGGACCGAACACCGGGGAGCTGTTTTTT.

This clonotype was picked up many times. This chain uses TRBV28 with TRBJ2-7; 8 bases match TRBD1. CDR3 length equals 14 residues. Germline trimming cut 2 bases from V and 2 bases from J; bases unmatched to any gene: 2. Germline V gene data show CDR1 as MDHEN and CDR2 as SYDVKM. The DNA for the CDR3 is TGTGCCAGCAGTTTACGGGACAGGCCCTACGAGCAGTACTTC. This encodes CASSLRDRPYEQYF.

The chain combines TRBV27 with TRBJ1-1; perhaps TRBD1 as D (5 bases). CDR3 length equals 15 residues. Trimming removed 5 bases from V and 0 bases from J, with 13 bases in between. Germline V gene sequence: CDR1 MNHEY, CDR2 SMNVEV (reference sequence). The CDR3 DNA reads TGTGCCAGCAGTCTTACCGGGGCTGTGAACACTGAAGCTTTCTTT. It yields the protein CASSLTGAVNTEAFF.

This clonotype was recorded at least ten times. J is TRBJ2-7 and V is TRBV20-1; 7 bases agree with TRBD1. V lost 1 base, J lost 7 bases, and 10 bases stayed unmatched. Germline V lookup: CDR1 DFQATT, CDR2 SNEGSKA (reference sequence). The CDR3 runs to 14 residues. The CDR3 nucleotides read TGCAGTGCTAGAGGTGAGGGGGCGCGGAAAGAGCAGTACTTC. Protein product: CSARGEGARKEQYF.

The chain's CDR3 is CASSIDTDTEAFF. CDR3 bases: TGTGCCAGTAGTATTGATACGGACACTGAAGCTTTCTTT. This chain connects TRBV19 to TRBJ1-1; D not certain. The CDR3 loop spans 13 amino acids. From germline, CDR1 is LNHDA and CDR2 SQIVND (reference sequence). V gave up 3 bases and J gave up 3 bases, with 8 bases separating them.

The chain couples TRBV7-2 to TRBJ2-1; D may be TRBD1 or TRBD2 (5 bases each). This CDR3 contains 13 residues. The V end was cut by 6 bases, the J end by 5 bases, with 11 bases between. Looked up from germline, CDR1 is SGHTA and CDR2 is FQGNSA. The CDR3 nucleotides are TGTGCCAGCAGAGGGACGTCGAACAATGAGCAGTTCTTC. This sequence encodes CASRGTSNNEQFF. Using reference TRBV7-2 and TRBJ2-1 for the parts outside the CDR3, the full variable domain is GAGVSQSPSNKVTEKGKDVELRCDPISGHTALYWYRQSLGQGLEFLIYFQGNSAPDKSGLPSDRFSAERTGGSVSTLTIQRTQQEDSAVYLCASRGTSNNEQFFGPGTRLTVL.

This clonotype occurred a few times. V usage is TRBV6-5 and J usage is TRBJ2-7, with a tentative D call TRBD1 (6 bases). There are 12 residues in the CDR3. Deletions cut 5 bases from V and 5 bases from J, with 10 bases between. Germline V CDR1 and CDR2: MNHEY, SVGAGI. The CDR3 is CASSPTGHEQYF. The CDR3, as DNA: TGTGCCAGCAGTCCCACAGGGCACGAGCAGTACTTC.

The rearrangement uses TRBV12-3 or TRBV12-4 and TRBJ1-5; D is ambiguous. There are 15 residues in the CDR3. Trimming took 5 bases from V and 2 from J, leaving 13 bases between them. The CDR3 sequence is CASSPDSWGNQPQHF. As DNA, the CDR3 is TGTGCCAGCAGTCCCGATTCGTGGGGCAATCAGCCCCAGCATTTT.

This clonotype showed up just a few times. The chain links TRBV9 to TRBJ2-7; D is uncertain. V was clipped by 4 bases and J by 0 bases, with 14 bases between them. CDR3 length equals 15 residues. Germline CDR1 SGDLS, CDR2 YYNGEE. The CDR3 DNA is TGTGCCAGCAGCCCTAACCAACACGGCTCCTACGAGCAGTACTTC. Translated, it gives CASSPNQHGSYEQYF.

This clonotype was detected only a few times. The rearrangement uses TRBV7-2 and TRBJ2-2; no reliable D call. The CDR3 runs 15 residues. From germline, CDR1 is SGHTA and CDR2 FQGNSA. V was shortened by 0 bases and J by 2 bases, with 7 bases between the two germline ends. DNA for the CDR3: TGTGCCAGCAGCTTAGCGCTGCGTAACACCGGGGAGCTGTTTTTT. The encoded protein is CASSLALRNTGELFF.

In this sample, this clonotype turned up a few times. The chain carries TRBV19 and TRBJ2-5; the D gene is possibly TRBD1 (6 bases). V was trimmed by 7 bases and J by 0 bases, leaving 9 bases between them. Germline CDR1 LNHDA, CDR2 SQIVND (reference sequence). The CDR3 is 13 amino acids. CDR3 bases: TGTGCCAGTAAGCGGACAGACCAAGAGACCCAGTACTTC. This encodes CASKRTDQETQYF.

This clonotype was detected ten times or more. The chain joins TRBV7-2 to TRBJ1-4, with D maybe TRBD1 (5 bases). This CDR3 region has 15 residues. Germline values: CDR1 SGHTA, CDR2 FQGNSA. The V end was cut by 5 bases, the J end by 3 bases, with 13 bases between. CDR3 coding DNA: TGTGCCAGCAGCCTGCTCGGGGGGGCTAATGAAAAACTGTTTTTT. It specifies CASSLLGGANEKLFF.